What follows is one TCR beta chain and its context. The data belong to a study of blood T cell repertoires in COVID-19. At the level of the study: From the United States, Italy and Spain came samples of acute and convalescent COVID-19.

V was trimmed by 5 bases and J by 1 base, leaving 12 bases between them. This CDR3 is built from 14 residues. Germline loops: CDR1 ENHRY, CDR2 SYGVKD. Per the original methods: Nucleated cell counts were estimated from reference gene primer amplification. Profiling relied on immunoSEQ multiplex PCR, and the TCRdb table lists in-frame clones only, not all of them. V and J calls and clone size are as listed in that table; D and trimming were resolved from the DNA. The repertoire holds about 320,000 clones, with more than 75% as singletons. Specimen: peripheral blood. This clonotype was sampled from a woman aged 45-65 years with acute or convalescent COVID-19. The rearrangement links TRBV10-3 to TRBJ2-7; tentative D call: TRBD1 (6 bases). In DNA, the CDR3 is TGTGCCATCAGTATTGACAGGTATTCCTACGAGCAGTACTTC. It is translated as CAISIDRYSYEQYF.